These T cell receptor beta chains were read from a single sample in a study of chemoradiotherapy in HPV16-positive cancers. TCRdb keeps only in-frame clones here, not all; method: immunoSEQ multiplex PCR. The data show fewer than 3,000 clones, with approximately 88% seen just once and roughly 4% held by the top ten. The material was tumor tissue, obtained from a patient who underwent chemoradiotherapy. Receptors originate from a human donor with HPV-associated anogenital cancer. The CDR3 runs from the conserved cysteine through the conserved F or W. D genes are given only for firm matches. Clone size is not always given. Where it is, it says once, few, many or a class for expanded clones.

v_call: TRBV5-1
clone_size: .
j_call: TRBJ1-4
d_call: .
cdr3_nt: TGCGCCAGCAGCCCGGGTCGGGTCAGGGAAAAACTGTTTTTT
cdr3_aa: CASSPGRVREKLFF

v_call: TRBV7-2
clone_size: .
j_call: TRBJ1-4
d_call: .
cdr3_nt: TGTGCCAGCAGCGGGGGGGCTGATGAAAAACTGTTTTTT
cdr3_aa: CASSGGADEKLFF

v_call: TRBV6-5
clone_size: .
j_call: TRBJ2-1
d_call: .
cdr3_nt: TGTGCCAGCAGTGGCGGGGTGAGCTCCTACAATGAGCAGTTCTTC
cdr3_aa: CASSGGVSSYNEQFF

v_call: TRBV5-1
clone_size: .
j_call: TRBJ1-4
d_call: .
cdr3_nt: TGCGCCAGCAAGGGGCAAGGGGGTACCTCGACAGAAAAACTGTTTTTT
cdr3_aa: CASKGQGGTSTEKLFF

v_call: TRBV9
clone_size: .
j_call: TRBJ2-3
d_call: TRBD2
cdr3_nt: TGTGCCAGCAGCCCATCCGGGGGACTAGCGGGAGGGCCCGGCACAGATACGCAGTATTTT
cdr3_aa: CASSPSGGLAGGPGTDTQYF

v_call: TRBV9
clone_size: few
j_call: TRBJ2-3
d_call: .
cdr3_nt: TGTGCCAGCAGCCCCCGGGACTCCACAGATACGCAGTATTTT
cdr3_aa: CASSPRDSTDTQYF

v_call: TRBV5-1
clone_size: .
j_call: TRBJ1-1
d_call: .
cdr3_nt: TGCGCCAGCAGCCTTACAGGGAGCTCGAACACTGAAGCTTTCTTT
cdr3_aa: CASSLTGSSNTEAFF

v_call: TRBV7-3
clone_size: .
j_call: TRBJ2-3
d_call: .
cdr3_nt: TGTGCCAGCAGCTTAGTGGGTACAGATACGCAGTATTTT
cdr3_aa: CASSLVGTDTQYF

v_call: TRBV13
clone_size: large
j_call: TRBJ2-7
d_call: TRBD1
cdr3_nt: TGTGCCAGCAGCGGGCAGGGGGCCTACGAGCAGTACTTC
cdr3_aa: CASSGQGAYEQYF

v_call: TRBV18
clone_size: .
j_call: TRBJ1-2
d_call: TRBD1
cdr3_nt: TGTGCCAGCTCCTTGGACAGGACACAGGGCTACACCTTC
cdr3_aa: CASSLDRTQGYTF

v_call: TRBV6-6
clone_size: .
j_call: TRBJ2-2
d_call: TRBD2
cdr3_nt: TGTGCCAGCAGTAAACGGCTAGCGGTCACCGGGGAGCTGTTTTTT
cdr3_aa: CASSKRLAVTGELFF

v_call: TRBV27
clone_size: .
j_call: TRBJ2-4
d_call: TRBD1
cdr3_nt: TGTGCCAGCAGCCGGGACAGGGCGTCCATTCAGTACTTC
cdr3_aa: CASSRDRASIQYF

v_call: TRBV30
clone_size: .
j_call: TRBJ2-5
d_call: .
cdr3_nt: TGTGCCTGGCGGAGGGGGCATGGGGGAGAGACCCAGTACTTC
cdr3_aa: CAWRRGHGGETQYF

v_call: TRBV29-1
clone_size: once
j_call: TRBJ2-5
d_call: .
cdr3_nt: TGCAGCGTTGCAGGGGCCCTCTTCCAAGAGACCCAGTACTTC
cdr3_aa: CSVAGALFQETQYF

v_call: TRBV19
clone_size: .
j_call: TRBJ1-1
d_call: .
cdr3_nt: TGTGCCAGTAGTATGTCAGGGAGGGCTATGAACACTGAAGCTTTCTTT
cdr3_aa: CASSMSGRAMNTEAFF

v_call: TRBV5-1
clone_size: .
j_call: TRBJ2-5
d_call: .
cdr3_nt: TGCGCCAGCAGCTTCGGGGAACAAGAGACCCAGTACTTC
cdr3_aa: CASSFGEQETQYF

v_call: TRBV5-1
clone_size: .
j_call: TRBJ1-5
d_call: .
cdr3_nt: TGCGCCAGCAGCTTGGGCGGGGGACCCAATCAGCCCCAGCATTTT
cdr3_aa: CASSLGGGPNQPQHF

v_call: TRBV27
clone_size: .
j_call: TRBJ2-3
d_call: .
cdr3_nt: TGTGCCAGCAGGGTAGGGCCTCGATTAACGCAGTATTTT
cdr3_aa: CASRVGPRLTQYF

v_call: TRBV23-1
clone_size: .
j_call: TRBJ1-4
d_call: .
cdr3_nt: TGCGCCAGCAGTCAAATTCGCCCTAAAGGTGAAAAACTGTTTTTT
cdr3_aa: CASSQIRPKGEKLFF

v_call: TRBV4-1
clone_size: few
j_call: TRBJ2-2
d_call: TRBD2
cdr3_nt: TGCGCCAGCAGCCAACTGGCGGGGGGAGCGGGAGGGCCGAACACCGGGGAGCTGTTTTTT
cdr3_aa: CASSQLAGGAGGPNTGELFF

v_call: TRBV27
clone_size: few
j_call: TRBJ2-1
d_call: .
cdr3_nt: TGTGCCAGCAGTTTGGTGGGGTCCTACAATGAGCAGTTCTTC
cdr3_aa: CASSLVGSYNEQFF

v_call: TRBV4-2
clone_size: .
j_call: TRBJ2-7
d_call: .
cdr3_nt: TGTGCCAGCAGCCAAGAAGAGCCGAGCGGAGGCGCCTACGAGCAGTACTTC
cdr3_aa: CASSQEEPSGGAYEQYF

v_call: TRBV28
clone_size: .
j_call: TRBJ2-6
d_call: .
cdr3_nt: TGTGCCAGCAGTTTTGGAGGAGGGGAAGGGGCCAACGTCCTGACTTTC
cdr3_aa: CASSFGGGEGANVLTF

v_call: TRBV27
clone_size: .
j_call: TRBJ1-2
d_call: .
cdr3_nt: TGTGCCAGCAGTTTCGAGGGTAACTATGGCTACACCTTC
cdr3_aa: CASSFEGNYGYTF

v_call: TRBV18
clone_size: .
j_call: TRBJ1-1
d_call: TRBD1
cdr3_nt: TGTGCCAGCTCACCTGAGACAGGGTTCACTGAAGCTTTCTTT
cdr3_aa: CASSPETGFTEAFF

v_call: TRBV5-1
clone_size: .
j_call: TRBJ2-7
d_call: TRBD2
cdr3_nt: TGCGCCAGCAGCTTGGTTGGAGCGGGAGATGAGCAGTACTTC
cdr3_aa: CASSLVGAGDEQYF

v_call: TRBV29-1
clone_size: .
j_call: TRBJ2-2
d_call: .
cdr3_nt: TGCAGCGTTGTGGCCTGGTCCGGGGAGCTGTTTTTT
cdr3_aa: CSVVAWSGELFF

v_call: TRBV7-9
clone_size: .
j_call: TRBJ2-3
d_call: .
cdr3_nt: TGTGCCAGCAGCTTAGACCCGGCCTATACGCAGTATTTT
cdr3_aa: CASSLDPAYTQYF

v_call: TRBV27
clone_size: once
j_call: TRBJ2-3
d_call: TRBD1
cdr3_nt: TGTGCCAGCAGTCGGGGCAGGGGGCTTGGGACAGATACGCAGTATTTT
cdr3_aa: CASSRGRGLGTDTQYF

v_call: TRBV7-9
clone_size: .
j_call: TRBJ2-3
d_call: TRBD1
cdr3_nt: TGTGCCAGCAGCGAAAGAGGACAGGGGGCAGATACGCAGTATTTT
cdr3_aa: CASSERGQGADTQYF

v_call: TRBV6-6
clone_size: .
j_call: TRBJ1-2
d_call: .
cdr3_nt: TGTGCCAGCAGTCTCGCGGCGGGATATGGCTACACCTTC
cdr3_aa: CASSLAAGYGYTF

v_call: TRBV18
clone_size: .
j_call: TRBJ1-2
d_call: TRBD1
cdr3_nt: TGTGCCAGCTCACCGGGGACAGGGAGACCGGATGGCTACACCTTC
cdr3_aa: CASSPGTGRPDGYTF

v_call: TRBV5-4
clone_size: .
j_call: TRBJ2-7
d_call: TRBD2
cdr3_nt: TGTGCCAGCAGCTTGGGGATTAGCGGGACCTACGAGCAGTACTTC
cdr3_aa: CASSLGISGTYEQYF

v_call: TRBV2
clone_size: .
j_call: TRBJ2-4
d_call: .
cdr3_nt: TGTGCCAGCAGTGAAGCGAGGGCAGGAGTAGCCAAAAACATTCAGTACTTC
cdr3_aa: CASSEARAGVAKNIQYF

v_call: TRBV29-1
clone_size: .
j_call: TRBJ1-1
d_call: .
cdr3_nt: TGCAGCGGGACAGAAAACACTGAAGCTTTCTTT
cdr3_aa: CSGTENTEAFF

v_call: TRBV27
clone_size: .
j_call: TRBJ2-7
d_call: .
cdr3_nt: TGTGCCAGCAGTTTTCCCTCTTCGGGGGAGCAGTACTTC
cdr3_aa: CASSFPSSGEQYF

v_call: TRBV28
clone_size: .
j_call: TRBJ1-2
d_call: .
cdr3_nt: TGTGCCAGCAGGCCCCTAGGGGAAAACTATGGCTACACCTTC
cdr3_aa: CASRPLGENYGYTF

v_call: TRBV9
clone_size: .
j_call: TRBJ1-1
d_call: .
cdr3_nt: TGTGCCAGCAGCGTACGCCCCACAGGGTCGGAAGCTTTCTTT
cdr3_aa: CASSVRPTGSEAFF

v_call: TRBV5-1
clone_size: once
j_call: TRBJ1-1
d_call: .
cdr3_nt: TGCGCCAGCAGCTTGGGACCGGATAACACTGAAGCTTTCTTT
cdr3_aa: CASSLGPDNTEAFF

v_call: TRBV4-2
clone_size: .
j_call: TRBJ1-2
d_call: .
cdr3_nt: TGTGCCAGCAGCCTCCGAAGTGGCTACACCTTC
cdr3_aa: CASSLRSGYTF

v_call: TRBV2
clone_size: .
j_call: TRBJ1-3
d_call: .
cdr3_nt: TGTGCCAGCAGTGAAGGCGGACCTGGAAACACCATATATTTT
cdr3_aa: CASSEGGPGNTIYF

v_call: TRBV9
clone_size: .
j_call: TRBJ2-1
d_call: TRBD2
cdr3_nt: TGTGCCAGCAGCGTAGAACTAGCGTTGTACAATGAGCAGTTCTTC
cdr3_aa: CASSVELALYNEQFF

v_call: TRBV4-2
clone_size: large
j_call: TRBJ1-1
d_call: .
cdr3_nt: TGTGCCAGCAGCCCGAGCCGGGGGTCGCCGAACACTGAAGCTTTCTTT
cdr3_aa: CASSPSRGSPNTEAFF

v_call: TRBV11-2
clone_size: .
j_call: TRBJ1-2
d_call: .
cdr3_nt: TGTGCCAGCAGCTTCGGGATTACAAATGGCTACACCTTC
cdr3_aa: CASSFGITNGYTF